Listed here are 19 T cell receptor beta chains from one sample, sequenced in a study of blood T cell repertoires in COVID-19. Sequenced by immunoSEQ multiplex PCR; TCRdb stores in-frame clones only, minus some. Found here are around 450,000 clones, 70% to 90% of them singletons; the top ten hold around 1.8%. Sequencing was done on a sample of PBMCs or T cells enriched from blood (not recorded which). The origin of the receptors is a young woman with acute COVID-19.

The chain uses TRBV30 and TRBJ1-3; a possible D gene is TRBD1 (5 bases). The CDR3 covers 17 residues. V was clipped by 1 base and J by 0 bases, with 16 bases between them. Germline values: CDR1 GTSNPN, CDR2 SVGIG (reference sequence). The CDR3 sequence: CAWSGPDGHLSGNTIYF. The CDR3 DNA reads as TGTGCCTGGAGTGGCCCTGACGGACATCTCTCTGGAAACACCATATATTTT.

The chain combines TRBV20-1 with TRBJ1-2; tentative D call: TRBD1 (5 bases). V was cut by 3 bases and J by 4 bases, with 12 bases left in between. CDR3 length equals 13 residues. Germline CDR1 and CDR2: DFQATT and SNEGSKA (reference sequence). In DNA, the CDR3 is TGCAGTGCTAGTGCGGAGGGGAGCTATGGCTACACCTTC. The encoded protein is CSASAEGSYGYTF.

About this clone itself: Other DNA sequences in this specimen translate into the identical CDR3. The CDR3 loop reads CASSLAGSSYEQYF. The CDR3 region has the DNA TGTGCCAGCAGCTTAGCTGGCAGCTCCTACGAGCAGTACTTC. The V gene is TRBV7-2, the J gene TRBJ2-7, with unresolved D. The germline V gene has CDR1 SGHTA and CDR2 FQGNSA. The V end was cut by 0 bases, the J end by 0 bases, with 6 bases between. There are 14 residues in the CDR3.

This clone has only one observation. The chain joins TRBV28 to TRBJ2-2; TRBD1 might be the D (6 bases). Per the germline V gene, CDR1 is MDHEN and CDR2 is SYDVKM. The CDR3 is made up of 15 amino acids. V lost 8 bases and J 1 base, leaving 14 bases between the germline ends. The CDR3, as DNA: TGTGCCAGCGGGATAGGGGGTCGGAACACCGGGGAGCTGTTTTTT. Residues: CASGIGGRNTGELFF.

The chain joins TRBV20-1 to TRBJ2-2, with a weak D call TRBD2 (6 bases). Trimming left V 3 bases short and J 8 bases short, with 7 bases between. Germline V lookup: CDR1 DFQATT, CDR2 SNEGSKA (reference sequence). This CDR3 region has 11 residues. The CDR3 here is CSASGGGELFF. DNA of the CDR3: TGCAGTGCTAGCGGAGGGGGGGAGCTGTTTTTT.

The chain joins TRBV4-1 to TRBJ2-1, with D possibly TRBD2 on 6 matching bases. This CDR3 contains 15 residues. V was cut by 0 bases and J by 10 bases, with 16 bases left in between. CDR1 and CDR2 (germline): MGHRA, YSYEKL. CDR3 nucleotide sequence: TGCGCCAGCAGCCAAGACGGGACTGGGTCGGGGGAGCAGTTCTTC. This sequence encodes CASSQDGTGSGEQFF.

This chain joins TRBV7-9 and TRBJ2-7, with D possibly matching TRBD1 (5 bases). The V gene's germline CDR1 is SEHNR and CDR2 FQNEAQ (reference sequence). The length of the CDR3 is 14 residues. With 0 bases removed from V and 2 bases from J, the gap between germline ends came to 8 bases. The CDR3 sequence is CASSLAGEAYEQYF. In DNA, the CDR3 is TGTGCCAGCAGCTTAGCAGGGGAAGCCTACGAGCAGTACTTC. The full variable domain, completed using reference TRBV7-9 and TRBJ2-7, is DTGVSQNPRHKITKRGQNVTFRCDPISEHNRLYWYRQTLGQGPEFLTYFQNEAQLEKSRLLSDRFSAERPKGSFSTLEIQRTEQGDSAMYLCASSLAGEAYEQYFGPGTRLTVT.

The chain links TRBV29-1 to TRBJ2-7; 7 bases fit TRBD1. The CDR3 is 13 residues long. V lost 6 bases and J lost 2; bases outside the gene matches: 7. Germline CDR1 is SQVTM and CDR2 is ANQGSEA. In nucleotides, the CDR3 is TGCAGCGTAGAGGGACAGCAGACCTACGAGCAGTACTTC. Amino acids: CSVEGQQTYEQYF.

The chain uses TRBV9 and TRBJ2-5; TRBD2 agrees at 10 bases. The germline V gene has CDR1 SGDLS and CDR2 YYNGEE. CDR3 size: 17 residues. Losses at the gene ends were 0 bases for V and 2 bases for J; bases not matched to a gene: 7. As DNA, the CDR3 is TGTGCCAGCAGCGTAGCTACTGGGACTAGCGCACAAGAGACCCAGTACTTC. Translating it yields CASSVATGTSAQETQYF.

The V call is TRBV7-2, the J call TRBJ2-5; a weak D match, TRBD1 (5 bases). The V end was cut by 2 bases, the J end by 5 bases, with 9 bases between. The CDR3 extends over 13 amino acids. Germline CDR1 and CDR2: SGHTA and FQGNSA. The CDR3: CASSLLQAETQYF. CDR3 in DNA: TGTGCCAGCAGCTTATTACAGGCGGAGACCCAGTACTTC. The whole variable domain, remainder taken from reference TRBV7-2 and TRBJ2-5, is GAGVSQSPSNKVTEKGKDVELRCDPISGHTALYWYRQSLGQGLEFLIYFQGNSAPDKSGLPSDRFSAERTGGSVSTLTIQRTQQEDSAVYLCASSLLQAETQYFGPGTRLLVL.

V gene TRBV19 combines with J gene TRBJ1-1; D call uncertain. Trimming removed 5 bases from V and 0 bases from J, with 10 bases in between. Germline CDR1 is LNHDA and CDR2 is SQIVND (reference sequence). There are 14 residues in the CDR3. This CDR3 is CASSPSTMNTEAFF. The CDR3 DNA reads TGTGCCAGTAGTCCAAGCACCATGAACACTGAAGCTTTCTTT.

CDR3 loop: CASSEAANSGGYGYTF. For the CDR3, the DNA is TGTGCCAGCAGTGAAGCGGCCAACAGCGGGGGCTATGGCTACACCTTC. This chain uses TRBV6-1 with TRBJ1-2; perhaps TRBD1 as D (5 bases). The germline CDR1 and CDR2 sequences are MNHNS and SASEGT. The CDR3 loop spans 16 amino acids. With 0 bases removed from V and 4 bases from J, the gap between germline ends came to 15 bases.

The chain combines TRBV27 with TRBJ2-7; D possibly corresponds to TRBD2 (5 bases). CDR3 length equals 15 residues. Germline loops: CDR1 MNHEY, CDR2 SMNVEV (reference sequence). With 0 bases removed from V and 0 bases from J, the gap between germline ends came to 9 bases. Written as DNA, the CDR3 is TGTGCCAGCAGTTTATCAGGGAGTAGCTCCTACGAGCAGTACTTC. It encodes CASSLSGSSSYEQYF.

The J gene is TRBJ1-2, the V gene TRBV2; D uncertain. Trimming took off 10 bases at V and 4 bases at J, with 19 bases between the two ends. The length of the CDR3 is 14 residues. Germline loops: CDR1 SNHLY, CDR2 FYNNEI. Here the CDR3 DNA reads TGTGCCATCGTGTTTGGACGGGAAACCTATGGCTACACCTTC. Translated: CAIVFGRETYGYTF.

This clone appeared a single time. The rearrangement joins TRBV5-4 to TRBJ1-4, with a weak D call TRBD1 (5 bases). The CDR3 is 14 residues long. V lost 2 bases, J lost 5 bases, and 10 bases lay in between. CDR1 is SGHNT and CDR2 is YYREEE in the germline V gene (reference sequence). This chain's CDR3 is CASSFRGRNEKLFF. In DNA form, the CDR3 reads TGTGCCAGCAGCTTTAGGGGTAGGAATGAAAAACTGTTTTTT.

The gene calls are TRBV9 and TRBJ2-3; the D gene is possibly TRBD1 (5 bases). V was pared by 1 base and J by 2 bases, with 8 bases between. Germline CDR1 and CDR2: SGDLS and YYNGEE. The CDR3 is made up of 14 amino acids. CDR3 amino acids: CASSVRGYTDTQYF. CDR3 in DNA: TGTGCCAGCAGCGTAAGGGGTTACACAGATACGCAGTATTTT.

CDR3 nucleotide sequence: TGTGCCAGCAGATTAGCGGGAGGCCCTAAAAACATTCAGTACTTC. Amino acid sequence: CASRLAGGPKNIQYF. This chain links TRBV28 with TRBJ2-4; 10 bases line up with TRBD2. Losses at the gene ends were 6 bases for V and 4 bases for J; bases not matched to a gene: 6. The CDR3 is made up of 15 amino acids. Germline assignment: CDR1 MDHEN and CDR2 SYDVKM.

Written as DNA, the CDR3 is TGTGCCAGCAGCCGTCGTCAGGGGGGAAGCACAGATACGCAGTATTTT. This gives the protein CASSRRQGGSTDTQYF. The chain couples TRBV7-6 to TRBJ2-3; D might be TRBD1 (7 bases). The germline gives CDR1 SGHVS, CDR2 FNYEAQ. Trimming cost V 5 bases and J 0 bases, with 15 bases left between them. CDR3 length equals 16 residues.

The V gene is TRBV2, the J gene TRBJ2-4; tentatively, D is TRBD2 (6 bases). Germline V gene lookup returns CDR1 SNHLY and CDR2 FYNNEI. The CDR3 runs to 12 residues. Trimming took off 4 bases at V and 5 bases at J, with 6 bases between the two ends. As DNA, the CDR3 is TGTGCCAGCAGTGGGGGGGAAAACATTCAGTACTTC. Its protein product is CASSGGENIQYF.